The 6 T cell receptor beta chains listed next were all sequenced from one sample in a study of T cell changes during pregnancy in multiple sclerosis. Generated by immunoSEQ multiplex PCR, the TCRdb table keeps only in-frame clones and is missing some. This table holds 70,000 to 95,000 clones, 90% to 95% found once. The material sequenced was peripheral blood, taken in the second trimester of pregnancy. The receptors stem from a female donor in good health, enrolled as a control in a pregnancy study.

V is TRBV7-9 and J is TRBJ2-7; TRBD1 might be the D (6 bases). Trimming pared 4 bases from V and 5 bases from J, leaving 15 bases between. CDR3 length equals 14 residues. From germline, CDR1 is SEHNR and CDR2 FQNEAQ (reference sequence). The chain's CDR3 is CASSSSGTLHEQYF. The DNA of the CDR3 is TGTGCCAGCAGCTCCTCCGGGACACTCCACGAGCAGTACTTC.

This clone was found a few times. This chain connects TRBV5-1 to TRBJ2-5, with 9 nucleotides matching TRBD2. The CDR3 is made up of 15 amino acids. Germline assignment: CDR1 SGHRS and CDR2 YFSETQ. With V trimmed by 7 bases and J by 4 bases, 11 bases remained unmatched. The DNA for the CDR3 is TGCGCCAGCTCCCCCAGCGGGGGGCAGGGAGAGACCCAGTACTTC. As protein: CASSPSGGQGETQYF.

This chain's CDR3 is CASSLSAGGINSPLHF. Here the CDR3 DNA reads TGTGCCAGCAGCTTATCCGCTGGGGGGATTAATTCACCCCTCCACTTT. This chain uses TRBV7-3 with TRBJ1-6; maybe TRBD1 (5 bases). CDR1 SGHTA and CDR2 FQGTGA come from the germline V gene. This CDR3 has 16 amino acids. V was cut by 2 bases and J by 6 bases, with 14 bases left in between. The whole variable domain, filled in from reference TRBV7-3 and TRBJ1-6, reads GAGVSQTPSNKVTEKGKYVELRCDPISGHTALYWYRQSLGQGPEFLIYFQGTGAADDSGLPNDRFFAVRPEGSVSTLKIQRTERGDSAVYLCASSLSAGGINSPLHFGNGTRLTVT.

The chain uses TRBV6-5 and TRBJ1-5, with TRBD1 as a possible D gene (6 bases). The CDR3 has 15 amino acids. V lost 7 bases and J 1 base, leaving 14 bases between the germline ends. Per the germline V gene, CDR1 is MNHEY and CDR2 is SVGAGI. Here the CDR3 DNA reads TGTGCCAGCAAAATCAGGGGTTTGAGCAATCAGCCCCAGCATTTT. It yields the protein CASKIRGLSNQPQHF.

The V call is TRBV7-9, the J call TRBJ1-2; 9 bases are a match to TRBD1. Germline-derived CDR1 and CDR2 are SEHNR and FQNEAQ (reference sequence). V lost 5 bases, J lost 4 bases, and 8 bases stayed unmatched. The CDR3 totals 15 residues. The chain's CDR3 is CASSPRDRVFYGYTF. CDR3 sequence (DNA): TGTGCCAGCAGCCCCCGGGACAGGGTCTTCTATGGCTACACCTTC.

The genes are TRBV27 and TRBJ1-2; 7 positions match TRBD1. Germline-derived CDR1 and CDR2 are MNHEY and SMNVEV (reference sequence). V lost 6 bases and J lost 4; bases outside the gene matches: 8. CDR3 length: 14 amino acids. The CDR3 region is CASRWDSMSYGYTF. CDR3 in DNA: TGTGCCAGCAGGTGGGACAGTATGTCCTATGGCTACACCTTC.